This TCR beta chain was profiled in a study of early T cells in non-severe SARS-CoV-2 infection. TCRdb reanalysed the 5' RACE reads using MiXCR and keeps one entry per CDR3 protein. The sample includes about 46,000 distinct CDR3 sequences, about 9.3% of them seen just once. The specimen sequenced was whole blood. This receptor was taken from an adult who was a healthcare worker with PCR-confirmed SARS-CoV-2 infection or an uninfected control (not recorded which).

The CDR3 sequence is CASNDIGYEQYF. The CDR3 DNA reads as TGTGCCAGCAATGATATAGGTTACGAGCAGTACTTC. V is TRBV28 and J is TRBJ2-7; D is undetermined. V lost 7 bases, J lost 4 bases, and 11 bases lay in between. The CDR3 extends over 12 amino acids. Germline CDR1 reads MDHEN; CDR2 reads SYDVKM.